Below, 2 T cell receptor beta chains from the same sample are listed, as sequenced in a study of blood T cell repertoires in COVID-19. Libraries were prepared by immunoSEQ multiplex PCR; TCRdb keeps only in-frame clonotypes and omits some of them. The sample carries 200,000 or so clones, roughly 85% recorded once. The sample comprised peripheral blood. The receptors shown here come from a man aged 55 to 70 with acute or convalescent COVID-19.

The chain is built from TRBV27 and TRBJ1-6; 8 bases are shared with TRBD1. The V gene end was trimmed by 7 bases and the J gene end by 9 bases; junction bases not matched to a gene: 8. Germline V lookup: CDR1 MNHEY, CDR2 SMNVEV (reference sequence). This CDR3 is built from 14 residues. The CDR3 here is CASTETGGGSPLHF. CDR3 bases: TGTGCCAGCACCGAAACAGGGGGAGGTTCACCCCTCCACTTT.

About this clone: Distinct nucleotide sequences in the sample also encode this CDR3. The chain carries TRBV19 and TRBJ2-7; the match to TRBD1 covers 8 bases. Germline values: CDR1 LNHDA, CDR2 SQIVND (reference sequence). CDR3 size: 15 residues. V gave up 1 base and J gave up 0 bases; unmatched junction bases: 2. The CDR3 region has the DNA TGTGCCAGTAGTATAGGGACAGGGAGCTCCTACGAGCAGTACTTC. Protein sequence: CASSIGTGSSYEQYF.